This T cell receptor (beta chain) was captured by sequencing in a study of response to subunit inactivated influenza vaccine (dated by TCRdb to the late 2010s). About the study as a whole: Deep quantitative T cell receptor repertoire profiling was used in the study to track responses to a trivalent subunit inactivated influenza vaccine. What the work shows at the level of the full study, not this receptor alone: It was suggested by the authors that each seasonal influenza vaccination may recruit only a limited number of new T cells.

To prepare the library, RT-PCR was applied. This sample was sequenced with an Illumina HiSeq 2500. Starting from the raw public reads, TCRdb applied fastp trimming at Q25, assembled clones with MiXCR and retained in-frame beta chains. Rows with a matching CDR3 protein are joined into one entry that keeps the most common DNA and genes. This sample has hundreds of thousands of distinct CDR3 sequences in its table, and about a tenth of those were observed once. The ten largest clonotypes hold less than 15% of the sample. At the junction V is shortened by 8 bases and J by 6 bases; bases outside the gene matches: 10. Inclusive of the bounding cysteine and phenylalanine, the CDR3 is 14 residues long. The entry retains the CDR3 DNA only, 42 bases that are in frame from base 1. CDR1 and CDR2, per the germline V gene, are SGHTA and FQGNSA. In the case of this clonotype: The clone's antigen remains unknown. No qualities accompany the bases; no much larger clone lies one base away.

In light of the paper, this sample's time point label describes: around 42 days after influenza vaccine administration. The rearrangement combines TRBV7-2 with TRBJ2-3; 8 nucleotides in the junction match TRBD1. The source material was PBMCs from blood, sampled about 40 days after vaccination. This TCR derives from a man aged 50 to 60 who received an inactivated influenza vaccine. Donor details come from another sample of the same person, matched by shared clones. The base sequence is TGTGCCAGCCGCCGGACAGGGTTGGCCGATACGCAGTATTTT. This is translated as CASRRTGLADTQYF.